This T cell receptor (beta chain) derives from a study of T cell responses to AZD1222 COVID-19 vaccine. Only in-frame clones appear in the TCRdb table, and some are missing; sequencing was by immunoSEQ multiplex PCR. The sample has roughly 100,000 clones, about four fifths seen once. The V and J ends lost 1 base and 4 bases respectively, with 16 bases between them. In germline, CDR1 is LGHNA, CDR2 YSLEER. This CDR3 region has 16 residues. This sequence originates from an adult in good health. The sequenced sample was peripheral blood, obtained on day 0 of AZD1222 vaccination. The chain is built from TRBV4-3 and TRBJ1-2; no clear D gene. CDR3 in DNA: TGCGCCAGCAGCCAAGGGTCCCGCGGAGTCGGCTATGGCTACACCTTC. As protein: CASSQGSRGVGYGYTF.